This record looks at one T cell receptor (beta chain) sequence and its context. The data originate from a study of control samples from healthy donors and cancer patients. Sequencing was performed with immunoSEQ multiplex PCR; in TCRdb, only in-frame clones are kept and a portion is missing. Of some 120,000 clones listed, about 94% were seen once; the top ten hold about 2.8%. Deletions cut 5 bases from V and 6 bases from J, with 13 bases between. The CDR3 is 13 residues long. Germline CDR1 MNHEY, CDR2 SVGEGT. The sequenced sample was blood. The receptor was isolated from a man aged 30 to 45 in good health. The V gene is TRBV6-2 or TRBV6-3, the J gene TRBJ1-2; possible D gene TRBD1, 6 bases. The CDR3 loop reads CASSIRGPDGYTF. CDR3 in DNA: TGTGCCAGCAGTATCAGGGGACCGGATGGCTACACCTTC.